Only a few counts were recorded for the clone carrying this T cell receptor (beta chain). Each CDR3 protein gets one entry after TCRdb re-called the 5' RACE reads with MiXCR. The profile shows around 23,000 distinct CDR3 sequences, about 5.6% of them singletons. These data belong to a study of early T cells in non-severe SARS-CoV-2 infection. V was shortened by 6 bases and J by 3 bases, with 15 bases between the two germline ends. Germline loops: CDR1 DFQATT, CDR2 SNEGSKA (reference sequence). The CDR3 spans 14 residues. This chain uses TRBV20-1 with TRBJ2-1; D call uncertain. The sample consisted of whole blood. This clonotype was obtained from an adult who was a healthcare worker with PCR-confirmed SARS-CoV-2 infection or an uninfected control (not recorded which). CDR3 residues: CSANPVTYYNEQFF. In nucleotides, the CDR3 is TGCAGTGCGAACCCCGTGACATACTACAATGAGCAGTTCTTC.